This TCR beta chain was captured in a study of cytomegalovirus exposure and HLA in healthy donors. Points from the study as a whole: With later analysis, a missense DCLRE1C variant became linked to TCR beta V- and J-gene trimming. The HLA-A and HLA-B alleles of most subjects were reportedly predicted accurately from TCR beta sequences. Beyond CMV serostatus, there was no information to go on about immune exposure.

The germline V gene has CDR1 MNHNS and CDR2 SASEGT. The V segment lost 4 bases and the J segment 2 bases; nucleotides outside the gene matches: 9. The CDR3 runs 17 residues. Use of 60 Vbeta and 13 Jbeta primers characterized the PCR. Clones were sequenced by immunoSEQ multiplex PCR, and TCRdb holds only the in-frame ones, with some missing. The repertoire holds 100,000 to 130,000 clones, roughly 82% seen once, with under 5% in the top ten. A remark on this clone: Its antigen is not identified.

The clonotype was recovered from a male donor in good health and CMV-seronegative. Source material: PBMCs. The chain employs TRBV6-1 and TRBJ1-5, with 9 bases fitting TRBD1. The CDR3: CASSAQGARVGNQPQHF. The CDR3 DNA is TGTGCCAGCAGTGCACAGGGGGCTAGGGTGGGCAATCAGCCCCAGCATTTT.